A selection of T cell receptor beta chains follows, all from one sample in a study of blood T cells in healthy people across ages. Via MiXCR, TCRdb re-called the 5' RACE reads, giving one row per CDR3 protein. The repertoire holds 850,000 to 1,000,000 distinct CDR3 sequences, with roughly 51% as singletons. The sequencing sample was made of blood. The receptors shown here come from a woman aged 60 to 75 in good health. Both conserved end residues are part of each CDR3. The D gene is left open where the match is weak. Rows may omit the clone size; those that give it use once, few, many or a size class.

J gene,V gene,clone size,D gene,CDR3 DNA,CDR3 protein
TRBJ2-3,TRBV10-1,NA,TRBD2,TGCGCCAGCAGTGGGATCGGACTAACGGGAGGGTCAGATACGCAGTATTTT,CASSGIGLTGGSDTQYF
TRBJ2-2,TRBV6-2/TRBV6-3,NA,NA,TGTGCCAGCAGGAATAGAGGTCCCGGGGAGCTGTTTTTT,CASRNRGPGELFF
TRBJ2-5,TRBV7-2,few,NA,TGTGCCAGCAGCTTAGGGCAGATAGGGACCCAGTACTTC,CASSLGQIGTQYF
TRBJ2-3,TRBV3-1,few,NA,TGTGCCAGCAGCCAAGTAAGGGCAGATACGCAGTATTTT,CASSQVRADTQYF
TRBJ2-3,TRBV29-1,NA,NA,TGCAGCGTTGAAGATACTGGGAACCCCACAGATACGCAGTATTTT,CSVEDTGNPTDTQYF
TRBJ2-5,TRBV30,few,NA,TGTGCCTGGAATAGGATAGAGACCCAGTACTTC,CAWNRIETQYF
TRBJ2-5,TRBV6-5,few,NA,TGTGCCAGCAGTTACCACTCCTATCCGGAACCAGGGACCCAGTACTTC,CASSYHSYPEPGTQYF
TRBJ2-5,TRBV7-2,NA,NA,TGTGCCAGCAGCCAGAAACCCATGACTGAGACCCAGTACTTC,CASSQKPMTETQYF
TRBJ2-7,TRBV20-1,NA,NA,TGCAGTGCTAGATACCCGTACGAGCAGTACTTC,CSARYPYEQYF
TRBJ1-4,TRBV4-3,NA,NA,TGCGCCAGCAGCCGCGACGTGGGGGCGGCTAATGAAAAACTGTTTTTT,CASSRDVGAANEKLFF
TRBJ2-1,TRBV27,NA,NA,TGTGCCAGCGGGGGGGACAGCAACAATGAGCAGTTTTTC,CASGGDSNNEQFF
TRBJ2-2,TRBV9,NA,NA,TGTGCCAGCAGCGTAGGTCTCCAGGGGACCACCGGGGAGCTGTTTTTT,CASSVGLQGTTGELFF
TRBJ2-4,TRBV4-1,NA,TRBD2,TGCGCCAGCAGCCCGGGACTAGCGGGAGGGAGGACCAAAAACATTCAGTACTTC,CASSPGLAGGRTKNIQYF
TRBJ2-3,TRBV28,few,TRBD2,TGTGCCAGCAGTCCCCCGGGACTAGCGGGGTACACAGATACGCAGTATTTT,CASSPPGLAGYTDTQYF
TRBJ2-1,TRBV3-1,NA,TRBD2,TGTGCCAGCAGCCAAGGTCGACTAGCGGGAGTATACGATGAGCAGTTCTTC,CASSQGRLAGVYDEQFF
TRBJ2-7,TRBV3-1,NA,NA,TGTGCCAGCAGTCAAGTAGGGGCCGACGGCGAGCAGTACTTC,CASSQVGADGEQYF
TRBJ2-5,TRBV27,NA,NA,TGTGCCAACAGTCCCAATGCCGCGGGAGAGACCCAGTACTTC,CANSPNAAGETQYF
TRBJ2-7,TRBV27,NA,TRBD2,TGTGCCAGCACTGCGGTGGCGGGAGGGCGGTACGAGCAGTACTTC,CASTAVAGGRYEQYF
TRBJ2-7,TRBV11-2,NA,TRBD2,TGTGCCAGCAGCTTATGGGCTAGCGGAGGCACCTACGAGCAGTACTTC,CASSLWASGGTYEQYF
TRBJ2-4,TRBV27,NA,NA,TGTGCCAGCAGTTTAGTCGGTAGTGTGGTGCAGTACTTC,CASSLVGSVVQYF
TRBJ2-3,TRBV27,NA,TRBD2,TGTGCCAGCAGTTTACAAGGCGGGAGGAGGTGGGGCACAGATACGCAGTATTTT,CASSLQGGRRWGTDTQYF
TRBJ2-3,TRBV7-2,few,NA,TGTGCCAGCAGCCGCACCGGCTGGAGGGAGGCAGATACGCAGTATTTT,CASSRTGWREADTQYF
TRBJ2-5,TRBV6-5,NA,TRBD2,TGTGCCAGCACCCAAAAACCGGGGGGGACCCAGTACTTC,CASTQKPGGTQYF
TRBJ2-7,TRBV28,NA,NA,TGTGCCAGCAGGTACACAGGGCGGGGTCTAATGGAGCAGTACTTC,CASRYTGRGLMEQYF
TRBJ2-5,TRBV7-2,NA,NA,TGTGCCAGCAGCACCGCGGCAGCCTACCGAGAGACCCAGTACTTC,CASSTAAAYRETQYF
TRBJ2-3,TRBV28,once,NA,TGTGCCAGCAGGTCCTATGAGACAGATACGCAGTATTTT,CASRSYETDTQYF
TRBJ2-1,TRBV21-1,NA,NA,TGTGCCAGCAGCAAATGGAGGGCTGGAACTAGCGGGAGCTATGAGCAGTTCTTC,CASSKWRAGTSGSYEQFF
TRBJ2-1,TRBV28,NA,NA,TGTGCCAGCAGTATACTAGCTTACAATGAGCAGTTCTTC,CASSILAYNEQFF
TRBJ1-1,TRBV20-1,NA,TRBD1,TGCAGTGCTGGAGGACAGGGTGGAGCTTTCTTT,CSAGGQGGAFF
TRBJ2-3,TRBV4-1,few,NA,TGCGCCAGCAGCCAAGTTGGAGTTGGGACAGATACGCAGTATTTT,CASSQVGVGTDTQYF
TRBJ1-1,TRBV20-1,NA,TRBD1,TGCAGTGCTATCCTCGGGGCAGGGGGGACTGAAGCTTTCTTT,CSAILGAGGTEAFF